A selection of T cell receptor beta chains follows, all from one sample in a study of sequential checkpoint blockade in melanoma. TCRdb keeps only in-frame clones here, not all; method: immunoSEQ multiplex PCR. The data contain 35,000 to 50,000 clones, 70% to 90% of them seen just once; the ten biggest clones take up more than 10%. This material consisted of CD8+ T cells sorted from blood (inferred from file names), taken from a patient given nivolumab and ipilimumab in sequence. Every receptor here comes from a human donor with melanoma. Each CDR3 is given with its conserved first and last residue. The order of the fields is D gene, CDR3 length, J gene, clone size, V gene, CDR3 DNA, CDR3 protein. A D gene is named only where the DNA matches it firmly. The size of a clone is reported for some rows only, either as once, few or many, or as a class for expanded clones.

TRBD1 16 TRBJ1-1 NA TRBV28 TGTGCCAGCAGCCCCGTCGGCAGGGGGCTGAACACTGAAGCTTTCTTT CASSPVGRGLNTEAFF
NA 15 TRBJ2-3 NA TRBV27 TGTGCCAGCAGTTTAACAGGGATCAGCACAGATACGCAGTATTTT CASSLTGISTDTQYF
NA 13 TRBJ2-7 medium-sized TRBV28 TGTGCCAGTCTTAGGGGCGGCCGATTAGAGCAGTACTTC CASLRGGRLEQYF
TRBD2 15 TRBJ2-5 NA TRBV7-3 TGTGCCAGCAGCTTGGGACTAGCTGCTAAAGAGACCCAGTACTTC CASSLGLAAKETQYF
TRBD1 14 TRBJ2-7 NA TRBV19 TGTGCCAGTAGTGTGACAGGGGGTCCCTACGAGCAGTACTTC CASSVTGGPYEQYF
NA 16 TRBJ2-2 once TRBV4-1 TGCGCCAGCAGCCAAGATGAGAGGGAGAACACCGGGGAGCTGTTTTTT CASSQDERENTGELFF
TRBD1 16 TRBJ1-6 NA TRBV15 TGTGCCACCAGCGATAGGACAGGGTTCGGGAATTCACCCCTCCACTTT CATSDRTGFGNSPLHF
NA 14 TRBJ1-3 few TRBV19 TGTGCCAGTAGTATCACAGACTCTGGAAACACCATATATTTT CASSITDSGNTIYF
NA 15 TRBJ2-7 NA TRBV27 TGTGCCAGCAGTCTGAGCGGGTCCCCGACCTACGAGCAGTACTTC CASSLSGSPTYEQYF
TRBD1 14 TRBJ1-1 NA TRBV28 TGTGCCAGCAGTTTGGGACAGGGGGCCTCTGAAGCTTTCTTT CASSLGQGASEAFF
NA 15 TRBJ2-1 once TRBV7-9 TGTGCCAGCATCACCCGGGAGATCTCCTACAATGAGCAGTTCTTC CASITREISYNEQFF
TRBD2 14 TRBJ2-7 NA TRBV27 TGTGCCAGCAGTTTAGCGGGAGGGTTCGACGAGCAGTACTTC CASSLAGGFDEQYF
TRBD1 16 TRBJ1-2 NA TRBV4-1 TGCGCCAGCAGCCAAGGGACAGGGGGAGGTAACTATGGCTACACCTTC CASSQGTGGGNYGYTF
TRBD2 15 TRBJ2-1 NA TRBV27 TGTGCCAGCAGTTTTGGTAGCGGGATAGACAATGAGCAGTTCTTC CASSFGSGIDNEQFF
TRBD2 15 TRBJ2-1 NA TRBV5-6 TGTGCCAGCAGCTCCGCGGGGGTCTCCTACAATGAGCAGTTCTTC CASSSAGVSYNEQFF
TRBD2 17 TRBJ2-6 NA TRBV4-2 TGTGCCAGCAGCCTACTAGCGCTAGGCTCTGGGGCCAACGTCCTGACTTTC CASSLLALGSGANVLTF
NA 16 TRBJ1-2 NA TRBV2 TGTGCCAGCAGTGAAGTAGGAGGCCCAAGTAACTATGGCTACACCTTC CASSEVGGPSNYGYTF
NA 13 TRBJ1-1 NA TRBV19 TGTGCCAGTAGTATAACGGTCTACACTGAAGCTTTCTTT CASSITVYTEAFF